Presented here are 27 T cell receptor beta chains from one specimen sequenced in a study of CD8 T cells in ankylosing spondylitis. From the 5' RACE reads, TCRdb called clonotypes with MiXCR, one entry per CDR3 protein. The sample contains 84,000 or so distinct CDR3 sequences, approximately 30% of which appear only once. The specimen sequenced was blood, either unsorted or a sorted T cell fraction (not recorded which). These receptors were collected from a male donor with ankylosing spondylitis or in good health (not recorded which).

This clonotype came up a few times. The chain joins TRBV25-1 to TRBJ2-7, with TRBD1 matching 9 bases. Germline V gene sequence: CDR1 MGHDK, CDR2 SYGVNS. The ends lost 5 bases at V and 3 bases at J; junction bases unmatched: 11. The CDR3 runs 16 residues. Here the CDR3 reads CASSMHSTGGHYEQYV. The DNA of the CDR3 is TGTGCCAGCAGTATGCACTCTACAGGGGGCCACTACGAGCAGTACGTC.

This clonotype was observed a few times. The V gene is TRBV20-1, the J gene TRBJ2-1; 9 nucleotides agree with TRBD2. The length of the CDR3 is 15 residues. The germline gives CDR1 DFQATT, CDR2 SNEGSKA (reference sequence). V shed 6 bases and J 7 bases; nucleotides not matched to a gene: 13. Here the CDR3 reads CSARSALAGPNEQFF. In nucleotides, the CDR3 is TGCAGTGCACGGAGCGCACTAGCGGGTCCAAATGAGCAGTTCTTC.

In this sample, this clonotype turned up a few times. V and J are TRBV20-1 and TRBJ2-3; 7 bases map to TRBD2. The CDR3 spans 14 residues. J gave up 5 bases and V 7 bases, and 12 bases lay outside the gene matches. Germline V gene lookup returns CDR1 DFQATT and CDR2 SNEGSKA (reference sequence). The CDR3 nucleotides read TGCAGTGTCGCGGAGCGGGATCTTGGAGATACGCAGTATTTT. It specifies CSVAERDLGDTQYF.

V and J are TRBV5-1 and TRBJ1-4; the D is unclear. The CDR3 covers 15 residues. V lost 0 bases to trimming and J lost 8 bases, with 14 bases between them. The germline V gene has CDR1 SGHRS and CDR2 YFSETQ. For the CDR3, the DNA is TGCGCCAGCAGCTTGGGCCGCGGGTCAGGCGAAAAACTGTTTTTT. As protein: CASSLGRGSGEKLFF. Supplemented by reference TRBV5-1 and TRBJ1-4, the full variable domain reads KAGVTQTPRYLIKTRGQQVTLSCSPISGHRSVSWYQQTPGQGLQFLFEYFSETQRNKGNFPGRFSGRQFSNSRSEMNVSTLELGDSALYLCASSLGRGSGEKLFFGSGTQLSVL.

The rearrangement joins TRBV2 to TRBJ2-1, with TRBD2 identical over 10 bases. V lost 4 bases and J lost 4; bases outside the gene matches: 4. The CDR3 loop spans 15 amino acids. Germline V gene data show CDR1 as SNHLY and CDR2 as FYNNEI. The CDR3 DNA sequence: TGTGCCAGCAGTGCGAAGCGGGGGGGTTACAATGAGCAGTTCTTC. This gives the protein CASSAKRGGYNEQFF.

V usage is TRBV12-3 or TRBV12-4 and J usage is TRBJ2-1; D is perhaps TRBD1 or TRBD2 (5 bases each). This CDR3 region has 13 residues. V lost 11 bases and J 4 bases, leaving 15 bases between the germline ends. In DNA, the CDR3 is TGTGCCGCCCGGGACGGGGTTTACAATGAGCAGTTCTTC. As protein: CAARDGVYNEQFF.

This clonotype has ten or more counts. The V gene is TRBV20-1, the J gene TRBJ1-1; a possible D gene is TRBD1 (6 bases). The V and J ends lost 0 bases and 11 bases respectively, with 16 bases between them. CDR1 and CDR2 (germline): DFQATT, SNEGSKA (reference sequence). The CDR3 length is 13 residues. CDR3 in amino acids: CSAREGRGHRAFF. In DNA form, the CDR3 reads TGCAGTGCTAGAGAAGGCCGGGGGCACAGGGCTTTCTTT.

There are many counts of this clonotype. CDR3 in amino acids: CATSREYEQYF. The DNA of the CDR3 is TGTGCCACCAGCAGGGAGTACGAGCAGTACTTC. This sequence joins TRBV15 and TRBJ2-7, with D unresolved. Germline CDR1 and CDR2: LNHNV and YYDKDF (reference sequence). This CDR3 is 11 amino acids long. The V gene lost 3 bases and the J gene lost 4 bases, with 4 bases spanning the gap.

This chain uses TRBV9 with TRBJ2-2; D ambiguous. Germline V lookup: CDR1 SGDLS, CDR2 YYNGEE. The CDR3 extends over 13 amino acids. Trimming took off 0 bases at V and 4 bases at J, with 4 bases between the two ends. In DNA, the CDR3 is TGTGCCAGCAGCGTAGGGGCCACCGGGGAGCTGTTTTTT. Translated, it gives CASSVGATGELFF.

This rearrangement joins TRBV5-1 to TRBJ1-2; 9 bases match TRBD1. From germline, CDR1 is SGHRS and CDR2 YFSETQ. V was clipped by 4 bases and J by 7 bases; unmatched bases: 8. CDR3 size: 14 residues. The CDR3 nucleotides are TGCGCCAGCAGCCCGGGACAGGGTTTGGGTGGCTACACCTTC. Amino acid sequence: CASSPGQGLGGYTF.

This clonotype was recorded a few times. This chain links TRBV12-3 or TRBV12-4 with TRBJ1-5; D is unresolved. This CDR3 has 15 amino acids. Deletions cut 5 bases from V and 0 bases from J, with 11 bases between. CDR3 coding DNA: TGTGCCAGCAGTCTGAGGGAGTATAGCAATCAGCCCCAGCATTTT. As protein: CASSLREYSNQPQHF.

The rearrangement links TRBV25-1 to TRBJ2-3; tentative D call: TRBD1 (6 bases). CDR3 length: 15 residues. Germline CDR1 MGHDK, CDR2 SYGVNS. The V and J ends lost 6 bases and 2 bases respectively, with 15 bases between them. CDR3 nucleotides: TGTGCCAGCAGGGACAGCGTTGGTTACACAGATACGCAGTATTTT. This gives the protein CASRDSVGYTDTQYF.

The chain links TRBV5-1 to TRBJ1-1, with D possibly TRBD1 on 5 matching bases. In germline, CDR1 is SGHRS, CDR2 YFSETQ. Trimming left V 0 bases short and J 4 bases short, with 19 bases between. The CDR3 sequence is 17 residues long. In DNA, the CDR3 is TGCGCCAGCAGCTTGGAATTAGGTGGCAGGGTAAGCACTGAAGCTTTCTTT. Its translation is CASSLELGGRVSTEAFF.

The J gene is TRBJ1-4, the V gene TRBV5-1; tentatively, D is TRBD1 (5 bases). Germline V CDR1 and CDR2: SGHRS, YFSETQ. The V and J ends lost 3 bases and 8 bases respectively, with 14 bases between them. CDR3 size: 14 residues. The CDR3: CASSSTVNKEKLFF. CDR3 DNA: TGCGCCAGCAGCTCGACAGTTAATAAGGAAAAACTGTTTTTT.

The chain uses TRBV20-1 and TRBJ1-1, with D hard to call. The length of the CDR3 is 12 residues. CDR1 is DFQATT, CDR2 SNEGSKA, per germline (reference sequence). Trimming took 4 bases from V and 5 from J, leaving 11 bases between them. In DNA form, the CDR3 reads TGCAGTGCTAAACCGACAAGTACTGAAGCTTTCTTT. This translates into CSAKPTSTEAFF.

This clonotype has only a few counts. The genes are TRBV5-1 and TRBJ2-3, with unresolved D. CDR1 and CDR2 (germline): SGHRS, YFSETQ. V shed 0 bases and J shed 1 base, with 12 bases lying between them. The CDR3 spans 16 residues. The CDR3 nucleotides are TGCGCCAGCAGCTTGGAAGGTGGGGTCGGCACAGATACGCAGTATTTT. This gives the protein CASSLEGGVGTDTQYF.

This clonotype was seen only a few times. The gene calls are TRBV3-1 and TRBJ1-2, with D uncertain. The CDR3 extends over 12 amino acids. Germline V gives CDR1 LGHDT, CDR2 YNNKEL (reference sequence). Between the trimmed V and J ends, which lost 0 bases and 13 bases, there was a span of 12 bases. The CDR3 DNA reads TGTGCCAGCAGCCAAGATTCCCGGAGTTTCACCTTC. Amino acid sequence: CASSQDSRSFTF.

This chain uses TRBV29-1 with TRBJ1-5; D call uncertain. Germline V gene data show CDR1 as SQVTM and CDR2 as ANQGSEA. The V gene lost 4 bases and the J gene lost 5 bases, with 9 bases spanning the gap. This CDR3 has 12 residues. The CDR3 DNA follows: TGCAGCGTTGTGGTAGGTGATCAGCCCCAGCATTTT. Residues: CSVVVGDQPQHF.

The V call is TRBV27, the J call TRBJ2-5; D perhaps matches TRBD2 (5 bases). V lost 2 bases, J lost 5 bases, and 12 bases lay in between. The CDR3 loop spans 14 amino acids. The germline V gene has CDR1 MNHEY and CDR2 SMNVEV (reference sequence). This chain's CDR3 is CASSLVGVGETQYF. CDR3 coding DNA: TGTGCCAGCAGTTTAGTGGGAGTTGGGGAGACCCAGTACTTC.

The chain recombines TRBV12-3 or TRBV12-4 with TRBJ1-2, with TRBD1 as a possible D gene (5 bases). Trimming shortened V by 6 bases and J by 2 bases, and 13 bases separated the two germline ends. The CDR3 length is 14 residues. In DNA, the CDR3 is TGTGCCAGCAGCCGTTTTGGGGCCAACTATGGCTACACCTTC. Encoded protein: CASSRFGANYGYTF.

This clonotype was seen a single time. The genes are TRBV5-1 and TRBJ1-2, with a possible D match to TRBD1 (6 bases). The germline V and J ends were trimmed by 0 bases and 8 bases, with 14 bases remaining between them. Germline V gene data show CDR1 as SGHRS and CDR2 as YFSETQ. This CDR3 contains 14 residues. This CDR3 is CASSLASSDRGYTF. The CDR3 region has the DNA TGCGCCAGCAGCTTGGCCTCATCGGACAGAGGCTACACCTTC.

The genes are TRBV3-1 and TRBJ2-5, with D possibly being TRBD2 (5 bases). Germline V gene data show CDR1 as LGHDT and CDR2 as YNNKEL (reference sequence). V lost 0 bases and J lost 1, with 9 bases in between. This CDR3 comprises 15 residues. The CDR3 here is CASSQDMTTQETQYF. CDR3 DNA: TGTGCCAGCAGCCAAGATATGACTACCCAAGAGACCCAGTACTTC.

This clonotype was seen more than once but under ten times. J is TRBJ2-1 and V is TRBV24-1, with 12 bases aligning to TRBD2. This CDR3 comprises 15 residues. The V gene end was trimmed by 2 bases and the J gene end by 7 bases; junction bases not matched to a gene: 2. Germline V gene sequence: CDR1 KGHDR, CDR2 SFDVKD. Here the CDR3 reads CATSDSTSGSNEQFF. The CDR3 DNA reads TGTGCCACCAGTGATTCGACTAGCGGGAGTAATGAGCAGTTCTTC.

CDR3 amino acids: CASSLMIFGPYEQYF. In DNA form, the CDR3 reads TGTGCCAGCAGCTTGATGATTTTTGGTCCCTACGAGCAGTACTTC. The genes are TRBV5-6 and TRBJ2-7; D gene unclear. V lost 1 base and J lost 2, with 13 bases in between. This CDR3 has 15 amino acids. The germline V gene encodes CDR1 SGHDT and CDR2 YYEEEE.

For the CDR3, the DNA is TGTGCCAGCAGACCTCGGGCCAGTCCCGGAAACACCATATATTTT. Translated: CASRPRASPGNTIYF. V usage is TRBV5-6 and J usage is TRBJ1-3; no clear D. The germline CDR1 and CDR2 sequences are SGHDT and YYEEEE. V was cut by 5 bases and J by 4 bases, with 16 bases left in between. The CDR3 totals 15 residues.

V usage is TRBV3-1 and J usage is TRBJ2-7; TRBD1 agrees at 11 bases. V shed 8 bases and J 3 bases; nucleotides not matched to a gene: 6. The CDR3 has 14 residues. The V gene's germline CDR1 is LGHDT and CDR2 YNNKEL (reference sequence). The CDR3 DNA reads TGTGCCAGCGTAGCCGGGACAGGGGGCTACGAGCAGTACTTC. Translating gives CASVAGTGGYEQYF.

The gene calls are TRBV5-1 and TRBJ1-4, with a possible D match to TRBD1 (6 bases). The germline V gene encodes CDR1 SGHRS and CDR2 YFSETQ. CDR3 length: 14 amino acids. Trimming pared 4 bases from V and 8 bases from J, leaving 15 bases between. CDR3 sequence reads: CASSPAGEEEKLFF. The DNA of the CDR3 is TGCGCCAGCAGCCCGGCAGGGGAGGAGGAAAAACTGTTTTTT.